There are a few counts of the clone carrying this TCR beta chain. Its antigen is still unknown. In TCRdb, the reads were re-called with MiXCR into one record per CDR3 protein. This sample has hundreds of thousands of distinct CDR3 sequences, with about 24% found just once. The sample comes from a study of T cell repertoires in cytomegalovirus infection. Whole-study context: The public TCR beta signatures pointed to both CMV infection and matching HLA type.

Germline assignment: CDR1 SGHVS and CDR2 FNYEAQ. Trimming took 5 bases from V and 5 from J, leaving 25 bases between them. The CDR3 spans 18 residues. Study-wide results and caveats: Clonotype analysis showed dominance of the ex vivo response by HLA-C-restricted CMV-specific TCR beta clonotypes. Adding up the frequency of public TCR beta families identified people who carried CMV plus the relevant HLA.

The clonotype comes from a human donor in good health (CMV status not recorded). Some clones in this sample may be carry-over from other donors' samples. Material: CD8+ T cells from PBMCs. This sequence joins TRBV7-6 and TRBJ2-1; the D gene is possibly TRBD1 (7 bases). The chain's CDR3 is CASSAGGRGLDSNNEQFF. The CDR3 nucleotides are TGTGCCAGCAGCGCAGGGGGTAGGGGACTGGACAGTAACAATGAGCAGTTCTTC.